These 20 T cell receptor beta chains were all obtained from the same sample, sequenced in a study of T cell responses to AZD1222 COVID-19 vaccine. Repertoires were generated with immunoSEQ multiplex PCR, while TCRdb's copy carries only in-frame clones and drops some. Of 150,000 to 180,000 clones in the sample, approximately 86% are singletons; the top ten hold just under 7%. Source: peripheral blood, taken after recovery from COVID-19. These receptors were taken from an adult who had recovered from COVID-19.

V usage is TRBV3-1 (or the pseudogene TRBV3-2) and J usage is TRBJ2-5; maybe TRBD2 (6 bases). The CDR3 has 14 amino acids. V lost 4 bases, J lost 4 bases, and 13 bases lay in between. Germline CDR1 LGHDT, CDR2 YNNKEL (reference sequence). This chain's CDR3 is CASSPRRVSETQYF. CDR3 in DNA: TGTGCCAGCAGCCCCAGGAGGGTGTCAGAGACCCAGTACTTC.

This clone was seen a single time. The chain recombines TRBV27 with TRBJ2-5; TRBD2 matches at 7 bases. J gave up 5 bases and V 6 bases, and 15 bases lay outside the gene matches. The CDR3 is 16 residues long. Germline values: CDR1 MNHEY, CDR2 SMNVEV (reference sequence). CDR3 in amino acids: CASSPTGWTSGETQYF. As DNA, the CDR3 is TGTGCCAGCAGCCCTACCGGCTGGACTAGTGGTGAGACCCAGTACTTC.

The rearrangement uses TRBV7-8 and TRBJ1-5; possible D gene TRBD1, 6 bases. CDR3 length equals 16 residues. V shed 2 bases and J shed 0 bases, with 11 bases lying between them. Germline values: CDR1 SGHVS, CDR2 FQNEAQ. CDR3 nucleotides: TGTGCCAGCAGCTTACTCGACAGGTATAGCAATCAGCCCCAGCATTTT. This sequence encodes CASSLLDRYSNQPQHF.

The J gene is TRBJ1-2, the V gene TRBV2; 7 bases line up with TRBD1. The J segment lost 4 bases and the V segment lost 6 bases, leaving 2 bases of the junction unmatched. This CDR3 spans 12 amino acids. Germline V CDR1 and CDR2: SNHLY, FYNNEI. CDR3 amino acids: CASRGTVYGYTF. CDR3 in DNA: TGTGCCAGCAGAGGGACAGTCTATGGCTACACCTTC. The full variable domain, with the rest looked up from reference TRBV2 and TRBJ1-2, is EPEVTQTPSHQVTQMGQEVILRCVPISNHLYFYWYRQILGQKVEFLVSFYNNEISEKSEIFDDQFSVERPDGSNFTLKIRSTKLEDSAMYFCASRGTVYGYTFGSGTRLTVV.

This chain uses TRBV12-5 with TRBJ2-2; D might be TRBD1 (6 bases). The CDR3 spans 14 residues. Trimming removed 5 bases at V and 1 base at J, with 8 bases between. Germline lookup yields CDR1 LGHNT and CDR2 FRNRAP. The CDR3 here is CASGPTGNTGELFF. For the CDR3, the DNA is TGTGCTAGTGGTCCGACAGGGAACACCGGGGAGCTGTTTTTT. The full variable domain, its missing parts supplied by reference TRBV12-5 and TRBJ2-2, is DARVTQTPRHKVTEMGQEVTMRCQPILGHNTVFWYRQTMMQGLELLAYFRNRAPLDDSGMPKDRFSAEMPDATLATLKIQPSEPRDSAVYFCASGPTGNTGELFFGEGSRLTVL.

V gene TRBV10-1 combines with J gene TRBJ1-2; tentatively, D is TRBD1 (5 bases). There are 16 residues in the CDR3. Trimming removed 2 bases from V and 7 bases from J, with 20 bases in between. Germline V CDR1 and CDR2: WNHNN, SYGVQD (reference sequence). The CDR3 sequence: CASSEGPSAGQGGYTF. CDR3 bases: TGCGCCAGCAGTGAGGGGCCCTCGGCAGGGCAGGGTGGCTACACCTTC.

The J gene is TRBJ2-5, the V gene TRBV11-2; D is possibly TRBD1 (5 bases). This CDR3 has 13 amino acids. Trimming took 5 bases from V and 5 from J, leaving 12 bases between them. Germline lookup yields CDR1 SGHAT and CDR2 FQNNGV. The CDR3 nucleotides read TGTGCCAGCAGCCAGGGATTCGGGGAGACCCAGTACTTC. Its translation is CASSQGFGETQYF.

The CDR3 region is CASSLGTGTAYNEQFF. Here the CDR3 DNA reads TGTGCCAGCAGTTTAGGGACAGGGACGGCCTACAATGAGCAGTTCTTC. The V call is TRBV27, the J call TRBJ2-1, with 9 nucleotides matching TRBD1. V lost 2 bases and J lost 2; bases outside the gene matches: 4. The CDR3 consists of 16 residues. In germline, CDR1 is MNHEY, CDR2 SMNVEV (reference sequence).

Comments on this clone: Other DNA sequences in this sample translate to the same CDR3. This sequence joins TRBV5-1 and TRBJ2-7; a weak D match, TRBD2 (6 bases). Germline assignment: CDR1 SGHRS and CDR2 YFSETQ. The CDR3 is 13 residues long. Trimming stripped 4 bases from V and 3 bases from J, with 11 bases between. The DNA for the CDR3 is TGCGCCAGCAGCCTAGCGAGGGGCTACGAGCAGTACTTC. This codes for CASSLARGYEQYF.

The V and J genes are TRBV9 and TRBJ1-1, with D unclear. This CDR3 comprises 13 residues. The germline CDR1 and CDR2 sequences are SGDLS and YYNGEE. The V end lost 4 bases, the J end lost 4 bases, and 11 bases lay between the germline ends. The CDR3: CASSQRGSTEAFF. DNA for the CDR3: TGTGCCAGCAGCCAACGCGGGAGCACTGAAGCTTTCTTT. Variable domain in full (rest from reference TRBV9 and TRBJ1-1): DSGVTQTPKHLITATGQRVTLRCSPRSGDLSVYWYQQSLDQGLQFLIQYYNGEERAKGNILERFSAQQFPDLHSELNLSSLELGDSALYFCASSQRGSTEAFFGQGTRLTVV.

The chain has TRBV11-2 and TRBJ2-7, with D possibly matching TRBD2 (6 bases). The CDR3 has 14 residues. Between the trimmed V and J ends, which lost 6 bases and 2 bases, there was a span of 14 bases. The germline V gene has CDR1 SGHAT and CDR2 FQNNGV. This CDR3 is CASRGGPGTYEQYF. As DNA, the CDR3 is TGTGCCAGCAGGGGGGGTCCCGGAACCTACGAGCAGTACTTC.

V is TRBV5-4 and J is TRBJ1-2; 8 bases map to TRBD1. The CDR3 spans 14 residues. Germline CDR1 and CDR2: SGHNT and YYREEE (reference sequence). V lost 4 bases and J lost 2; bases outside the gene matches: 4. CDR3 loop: CASSATGENYGYTF. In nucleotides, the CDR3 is TGTGCCAGCAGCGCGACAGGGGAAAACTATGGCTACACCTTC.

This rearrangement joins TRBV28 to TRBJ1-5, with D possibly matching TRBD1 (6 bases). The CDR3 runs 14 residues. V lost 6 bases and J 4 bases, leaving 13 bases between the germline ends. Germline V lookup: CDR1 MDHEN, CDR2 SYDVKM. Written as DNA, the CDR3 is TGTGCCAGCAGGAAAGGACAGCTAAATCAGCCCCAGCATTTT. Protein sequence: CASRKGQLNQPQHF.

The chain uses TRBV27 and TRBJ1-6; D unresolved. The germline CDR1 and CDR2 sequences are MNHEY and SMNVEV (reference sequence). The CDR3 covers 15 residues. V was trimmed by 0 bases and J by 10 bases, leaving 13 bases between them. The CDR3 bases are TGTGCCAGCAGTTTATCAAAGGGATTTCGATCACCCCTCCACTTT. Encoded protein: CASSLSKGFRSPLHF.

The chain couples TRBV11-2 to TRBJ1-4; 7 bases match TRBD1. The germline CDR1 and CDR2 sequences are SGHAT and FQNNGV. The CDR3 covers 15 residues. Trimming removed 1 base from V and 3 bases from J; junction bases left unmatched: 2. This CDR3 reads CASSLGQGPNEKLFF. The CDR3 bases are TGTGCCAGCAGCTTAGGACAGGGACCTAATGAAAAACTGTTTTTT.

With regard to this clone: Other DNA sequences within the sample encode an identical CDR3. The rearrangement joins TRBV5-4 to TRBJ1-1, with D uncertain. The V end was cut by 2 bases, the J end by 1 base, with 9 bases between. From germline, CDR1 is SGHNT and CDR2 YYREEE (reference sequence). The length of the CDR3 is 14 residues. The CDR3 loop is CASSLDPENTEAFF. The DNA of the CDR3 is TGTGCCAGCAGCTTAGACCCCGAGAACACTGAAGCTTTCTTT.

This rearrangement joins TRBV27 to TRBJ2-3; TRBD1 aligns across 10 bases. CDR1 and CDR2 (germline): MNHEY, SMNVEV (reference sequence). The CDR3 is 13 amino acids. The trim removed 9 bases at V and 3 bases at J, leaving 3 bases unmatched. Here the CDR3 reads CASRDRGTDTQYF. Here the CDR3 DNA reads TGTGCCAGTAGGGACAGGGGAACAGATACGCAGTATTTT.

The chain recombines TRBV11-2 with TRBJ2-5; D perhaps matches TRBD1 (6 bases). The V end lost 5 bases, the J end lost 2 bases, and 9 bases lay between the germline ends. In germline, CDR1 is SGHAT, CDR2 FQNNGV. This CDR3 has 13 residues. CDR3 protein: CASSRTAQETQYF. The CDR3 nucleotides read TGTGCCAGCAGCAGGACAGCTCAAGAGACCCAGTACTTC.

The CDR3 DNA is TGTGCCAGTAACCCGACAGGGGCTAACTATGGCTACACCTTC. It yields the protein CASNPTGANYGYTF. V is TRBV19 and J is TRBJ1-2; 8 bases fit TRBD1. The ends lost 7 bases at V and 0 bases at J; junction bases unmatched: 4. From germline, CDR1 is LNHDA and CDR2 SQIVND (reference sequence). This CDR3 has 14 residues.

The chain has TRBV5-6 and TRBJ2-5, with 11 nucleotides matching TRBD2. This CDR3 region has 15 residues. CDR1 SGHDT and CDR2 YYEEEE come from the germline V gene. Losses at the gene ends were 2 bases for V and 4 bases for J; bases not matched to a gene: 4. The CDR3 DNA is TGTGCCAGCAGCTTTCGACTAGCGGGGAGAGAGACCCAGTACTTC. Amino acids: CASSFRLAGRETQYF. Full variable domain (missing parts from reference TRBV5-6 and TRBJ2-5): DAGVTQSPTHLIKTRGQQVTLRCSPKSGHDTVSWYQQALGQGPQFIFQYYEEEERQRGNFPDRFSGHQFPNYSSELNVNALLLGDSALYLCASSFRLAGRETQYFGPGTRLLVL.